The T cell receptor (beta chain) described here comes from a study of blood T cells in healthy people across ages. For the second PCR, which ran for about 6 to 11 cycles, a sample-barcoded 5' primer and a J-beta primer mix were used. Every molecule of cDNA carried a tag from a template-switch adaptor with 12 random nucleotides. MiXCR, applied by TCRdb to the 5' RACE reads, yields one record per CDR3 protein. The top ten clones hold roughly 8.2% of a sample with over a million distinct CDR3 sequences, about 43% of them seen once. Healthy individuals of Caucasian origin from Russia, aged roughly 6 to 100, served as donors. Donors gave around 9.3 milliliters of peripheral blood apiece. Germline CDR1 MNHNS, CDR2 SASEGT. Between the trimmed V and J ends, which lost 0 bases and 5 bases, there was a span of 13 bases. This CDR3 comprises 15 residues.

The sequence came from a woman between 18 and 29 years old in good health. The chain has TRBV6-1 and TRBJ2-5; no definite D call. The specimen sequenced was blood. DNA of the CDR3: TGTGCCAGCAGTGAAGCCCCTAGAGTTGGGGAGACCCAGTACTTC. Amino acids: CASSEAPRVGETQYF.